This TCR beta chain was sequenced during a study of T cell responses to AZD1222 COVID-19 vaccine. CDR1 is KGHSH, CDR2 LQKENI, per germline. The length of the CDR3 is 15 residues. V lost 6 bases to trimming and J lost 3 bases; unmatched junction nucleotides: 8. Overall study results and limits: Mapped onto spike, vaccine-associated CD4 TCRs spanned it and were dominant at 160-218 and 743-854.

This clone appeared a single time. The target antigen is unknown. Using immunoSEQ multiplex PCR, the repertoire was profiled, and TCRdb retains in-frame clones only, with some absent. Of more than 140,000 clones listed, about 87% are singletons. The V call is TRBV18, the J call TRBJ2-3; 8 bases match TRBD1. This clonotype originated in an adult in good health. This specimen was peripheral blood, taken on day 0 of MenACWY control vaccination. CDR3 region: CASSPTGAWTDTQYF. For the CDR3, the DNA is TGTGCCAGCTCGCCGACAGGGGCTTGGACAGATACGCAGTATTTT. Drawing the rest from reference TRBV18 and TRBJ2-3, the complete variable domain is NAGVMQNPRHLVRRRGQEARLRCSPMKGHSHVYWYRQLPEEGLKFMVYLQKENIIDESGMPKERFSAEFPKEGPSILRIQQVVRGDSAAYFCASSPTGAWTDTQYFGPGTRLTVL.